This T cell receptor beta chain is from a study of OX40 agonist ivuxolimab in advanced cancers. Study overall: While on treatment, patients had intravenous ivuxolimab at 0.01 to 10 mg/kg every 2 weeks. Notes on the study in general: CD8+ T cells averaged more expanded clones than CD4+.

Sequencing used immunoSEQ multiplex PCR; TCRdb keeps in-frame clones, though not all of them. Counted here are around 68,000 clones, about 89% occurring once; the ten biggest clones make up over 2%. The V segment lost 5 bases and the J segment 5 bases; nucleotides outside the gene matches: 8. The CDR3 length is 14 residues. In germline, CDR1 is MNHEY, CDR2 SMNVEV (reference sequence). Regarding this clone: No antigen is known for it. Other DNA sequences from this sample encode an identical CDR3 as well.

The chain combines TRBV27 with TRBJ2-7, with 8 bases matching TRBD1. Material: CD4+ or CD8+ T cells sorted from blood, obtained in a trial of the OX40 agonist ivuxolimab. This clonotype was obtained from an adult with an advanced solid tumor such as melanoma, head and neck, liver or kidney cancer. The CDR3 bases are TGTGCCAGCAGTCGGACAGGGATGATCAACGAGCAGTACTTC. This gives the protein CASSRTGMINEQYF.